The 10 T cell receptor beta chains presented below share a single source sample, sequenced in a study of beta chain features in type 1 diabetes. Expressed TCRB transcripts were sequenced because the entire RNA isolate underwent reverse transcription. Some clones are missing from TCRdb's copy, which holds only in-frame ones; the method was immunoSEQ multiplex PCR. This table has about 150,000 clones, 7.5% to 10% appearing once. Sequencing was performed on central memory CD4+ T cells from blood. Source of these receptors: a man aged 18-30 years in good health.

The chain links TRBV7-3 to TRBJ2-1, with D possibly TRBD1 on 6 matching bases. The CDR3 runs to 12 residues. Trimming took 4 bases from V and 6 from J, leaving 7 bases between them. Per germline, CDR1 SGHTA and CDR2 FQGTGA. CDR3 DNA sequence: TGTGCCAGCAGCTCACAGGGCAATGAGCAGTTCTTC. Translated, it gives CASSSQGNEQFF.

This clone came up a few times. The rearrangement joins TRBV28 to TRBJ2-2, with a possible D match to TRBD1 (5 bases). Germline values: CDR1 MDHEN, CDR2 SYDVKM. The CDR3 runs to 15 residues. Trimming shortened V by 3 bases and J by 6 bases, and 14 bases separated the two germline ends. The CDR3 sequence: CASSFGSEGAGELFF. The CDR3 DNA reads TGTGCCAGCAGTTTTGGGTCAGAAGGGGCCGGGGAGCTGTTTTTT.

The CDR3 DNA reads TGTGCCAGCAGTTGGGGGCAGGGGTACGACGAGCAGTACTTC. Its protein product is CASSWGQGYDEQYF. The chain joins TRBV27 to TRBJ2-7, with D possibly being TRBD1 (6 bases). The CDR3 has 14 residues. Germline values: CDR1 MNHEY, CDR2 SMNVEV (reference sequence). The V gene lost 4 bases and the J gene lost 5 bases, with 15 bases spanning the gap.

This clone appeared a few times. This chain connects TRBV7-3 to TRBJ1-1; 11 nucleotides align to TRBD1. Trimming at V came to 5 bases and at J to 10 bases, leaving 3 bases not matched to a gene. The CDR3 consists of 12 residues. Germline CDR1 and CDR2: SGHTA and FQGTGA. The CDR3: CASSLGTGGAFF. For the CDR3, the DNA is TGTGCCAGCAGCCTCGGGACAGGGGGAGCTTTCTTT.

This clone was seen a few times. The chain joins TRBV18 to TRBJ2-3; TRBD1 matches at 12 bases. V shed 8 bases, J shed 2 bases, and the junction held 11 bases outside the gene matches. The CDR3 consists of 17 residues. Germline values: CDR1 KGHSH, CDR2 LQKENI. CDR3 sequence: CASPRDRGLGNTDTQYF. CDR3 nucleotides: TGTGCCAGCCCACGGGACAGGGGGCTTGGCAACACAGATACGCAGTATTTT.

This clone appeared a few times. The rearrangement links TRBV4-3 to TRBJ1-2, with 9 bases identical to TRBD1. This CDR3 is 16 amino acids long. Germline V gene sequence: CDR1 LGHNA, CDR2 YSLEER. V dropped 0 bases and J dropped 4; count of bases not matched to a gene: 6. DNA of the CDR3: TGCGCCAGCAGCCAAGATTTGCCGGGACAGGGCTATGGCTACACCTTC. Its protein product is CASSQDLPGQGYGYTF.

The table lists this clone with a few counts. This rearrangement joins TRBV2 to TRBJ2-5; TRBD1 is a possible D gene (5 bases). The V gene lost 4 bases and the J gene lost 1 base, with 10 bases spanning the gap. Germline V gene sequence: CDR1 SNHLY, CDR2 FYNNEI. The CDR3 totals 14 residues. The CDR3 nucleotides read TGTGCCAGCAGTGTAGTCAGGGCCCAAGAGACCCAGTACTTC. Translating it yields CASSVVRAQETQYF.

The V gene is TRBV30, the J gene TRBJ1-2; 7 nucleotides agree with TRBD1. J gave up 4 bases and V 3 bases, and 14 bases lay outside the gene matches. The CDR3 is 16 residues long. In germline, CDR1 is GTSNPN, CDR2 SVGIG (reference sequence). DNA for the CDR3: TGTGCCTGGAGGGCCCTATTGGGACAGCGGAGCTATGGCTACACCTTC. Its translation is CAWRALLGQRSYGYTF.

In its sample, this clone was seen a few times. This chain joins TRBV30 and TRBJ1-2; TRBD1 is a possible D gene (5 bases). The V gene's germline CDR1 is GTSNPN and CDR2 SVGIG (reference sequence). Trimming pared 6 bases from V and 0 bases from J, leaving 20 bases between. The CDR3 spans 16 residues. CDR3 region: CACPPTTGPPNYGYTF. For the CDR3, the DNA is TGTGCCTGTCCCCCGACAACAGGACCTCCTAACTATGGCTACACCTTC.

The CDR3 DNA sequence: TGTGCCAGTAGTCGCCTGACAGGCGTTTATAGCAATCAGCCCCAGCATTTT. Protein: CASSRLTGVYSNQPQHF. This chain joins TRBV19 and TRBJ1-5, with D possibly being TRBD1 (6 bases). The CDR3 contains 17 residues. Trimming pared 5 bases from V and 0 bases from J, leaving 17 bases between. Germline V CDR1 and CDR2: LNHDA, SQIVND (reference sequence).